The 20 T cell receptor beta chains below all came from one sample that was sequenced in a study of tumor-infiltrating lymphocytes in primary liver carcinoma. TCR beta cDNA was made from roughly 450 ng total RNA with a constant-region primer. Employing slightly modified ARM-PCR, three nested multiplex PCR rounds were run, and these gave rise to the TCR beta libraries. With TRBV1-TRBV30 forward primers and a C-beta reverse primer, the first two PCR rounds were run for 10 cycles each. Each CDR3 protein is one row after TCRdb ran MiXCR on the multiplex PCR reads. The data hold under 130,000 distinct CDR3 sequences, with around 84% observed a single time. Unsorted bulk tissue of roughly 20-31 mg yielded co-extracted RNA and DNA. Specimen: liver tumor tissue from sampling region 3. The subset was: tumor region T3, left-lateral pole. These receptors were collected from a man between 35 and 55 years old with primary liver carcinoma and hepatitis B virus infection.

The V call is TRBV5-5, the J call TRBJ1-1; D call uncertain. CDR1 is SGHKS and CDR2 is YYEKEE in the germline V gene (reference sequence). V shed 6 bases and J shed 6 bases, with 21 bases lying between them. The CDR3 length is 15 residues. In nucleotides, the CDR3 is TGTGCCAGCAACCATGAGGGTGAGCAGTACGCTGAAGCTTTCTTT. It is translated as CASNHEGEQYAEAFF.

V and J are TRBV4-2 and TRBJ2-4; the D is unclear. The CDR3 sequence is 15 residues long. Trimming took off 3 bases at V and 9 bases at J, with 18 bases between the two ends. Germline values: CDR1 LGHNA, CDR2 YNFKEQ. This CDR3 reads CASSHGVDPHSIQYF. In DNA form, the CDR3 reads TGTGCCAGCAGCCATGGCGTGGATCCCCATAGCATTCAGTACTTC.

Comments on this clonotype: The junction differs from germline at one of its ends, possibly a read error. V is TRBV6-1 and J is TRBJ2-4, with TRBD2 as a possible D gene (6 bases). The germline gives CDR1 MNHNS, CDR2 SASEGT. There are 15 residues in the CDR3. The CDR3 DNA reads TGTGCCAGCAGTGACGCGGGGATATCCAAAAACATTCAGCACTTC. Translation: CASSDAGISKNIQHF.

Note on this clonotype: The junction and the germline gene differ at one end; a read error may be behind it. V and J are TRBV24-1 and TRBJ2-1; 7 bases agree with TRBD2. Germline CDR1 and CDR2: KGHDR and SFDVKD. This CDR3 spans 14 amino acids. The CDR3 DNA reads TGTGCCACCAGTGATCCAGCGGGAAGCAATAAGCAGTTCTTC. It is translated as CATSDPAGSNKQFF.

This clonotype has at least ten counts. The genes are TRBV5-1 and TRBJ1-6, with TRBD1 matching over 10 bases. There are 16 residues in the CDR3. The V gene's germline CDR1 is SGHRS and CDR2 YFSETQ. V trimming: 4 bases; J trimming: 4 bases; junction bases outside the gene matches: 5. The CDR3 DNA reads as TGCGCCAGCAGCAAGGGACAGGGGCTGTATAATTCACCCCTCCACTTT. Protein: CASSKGQGLYNSPLHF.

V gene TRBV6-2 or TRBV6-3 combines with J gene TRBJ2-7, with 8 positions matching TRBD1. V dropped 6 bases and J dropped 8; count of bases not matched to a gene: 12. The CDR3 contains 14 residues. Germline values: CDR1 MNHEY, CDR2 SVGEGT. Here the CDR3 DNA reads TGTGCCAGCAGCCCCCGGGACAGGTCCCACAAGCAGTACTTC. The encoded protein is CASSPRDRSHKQYF.

This clonotype was seen only a few times. This may come from a read error, since a much larger clone is one base off. This CDR3 fails to terminate in the conserved phenylalanine or tryptophan, so it likely reflects a read error. J is TRBJ2-7 and V is TRBV5-1; perhaps D is TRBD1 or TRBD2 (6 bases each). Germline V lookup: CDR1 SGHRS, CDR2 YFSETQ. CDR3 length: 15 residues. V was shortened by 3 bases and J by 3 bases, with 16 bases between the two germline ends. CDR3 protein: CASSSSGDNLYEQYI. The CDR3 region has the DNA TGCGCCAGCAGCTCTTCGGGGGACAACCTCTACGAGCAGTACATC.

Ten or more counts support this clonotype. This may stem from a read error, because a much larger clone lies one nucleotide away. The CDR3 ends on some other residue instead of the conserved phenylalanine or tryptophan, so this is likely a read error. V and J are TRBV29-1 and TRBJ2-3; 7 positions match TRBD2. Germline V gene sequence: CDR1 SQVTM, CDR2 ANQGSEA. The CDR3 extends over 15 amino acids. Unmatched junction bases numbered 13, after V lost 3 bases and J lost 7 bases. The CDR3 DNA is TGCAGCGTTGAGTCGGCTAGCGGAGGGAGGTATACGCAGTATCTT. Its protein product is CSVESASGGRYTQYL.

As to this clonotype: This may be a read error: a much more frequent sequence differs by one nucleotide. The rearrangement links TRBV28 to TRBJ2-7; the D call may be TRBD1 or TRBD2 (6 bases each). The CDR3 length is 13 residues. Germline V lookup: CDR1 MDHEN, CDR2 SYDVKM. This chain's CDR3 is CDSRKSGGGEQYF. The CDR3 DNA is TGTGACAGCAGGAAGAGCGGAGGGGGCGAGCAGTACTTC.

Comment on this clonotype: The conserved phenylalanine or tryptophan is not found at the CDR3 terminus, so this likely reflects a read error. The rearrangement links TRBV5-1 to TRBJ2-5; weak D call: TRBD2 (5 bases). Germline lookup yields CDR1 SGHRS and CDR2 YFSETQ. CDR3 size: 14 residues. CDR3 DNA sequence: TGCGCCAGCGCCGGCGGACTTAGGAGAGAGAGCCAGTACTCC. Amino acids: CASAGGLRRESQYS.

A remark on this clonotype: A junction end diverges from the germline sequence, so it may reflect a read error. V is TRBV6-5 and J is TRBJ2-5, with TRBD2 identical over 7 bases. The CDR3 covers 15 residues. The germline CDR1 and CDR2 sequences are MNHEY and SVGAGI. This chain's CDR3 is CAISYAGVVQETQYF. For the CDR3, the DNA is TGTGCCATCAGTTACGCGGGAGTTGTACAAGAGACCCAGTACTTC.

Of note for this clonotype: Its ends do not fully match the called genes, so a read error is possible. This chain uses TRBV5-1 with TRBJ1-1; 7 bases map to TRBD1. CDR1 and CDR2 from the germline V gene are SGHRS and YFSETQ. There are 15 residues in the CDR3. This chain's CDR3 is CASSLQTGMNTKAFF. The CDR3 coding sequence is TGTGCCAGCAGTTTGCAGACAGGGATGAACACTAAAGCTTTCTTT.

To note about this clonotype: In this CDR3 the conserved last residue, phenylalanine or tryptophan, is missing, so a read error is likely. This chain links TRBV6-6 with TRBJ1-6; D is ambiguous. V gave up 4 bases and J gave up 9 bases, with 10 bases separating them. Looked up from germline, CDR1 is MNHNY and CDR2 is SVGAGI (reference sequence). The CDR3 is 13 amino acids. The CDR3 DNA reads TGTGCCAGCAGTTCAACAGAGATTTCACCCCTCCACTAT. This translates into CASSSTEISPLHY.

This clonotype was found once. Germline is not matched at one junction end, which may reflect a read error. This rearrangement joins TRBV5-4 to TRBJ2-2; perhaps TRBD2 as D (6 bases). Looked up from germline, CDR1 is SGHNT and CDR2 is YYREEE (reference sequence). This CDR3 contains 16 residues. The CDR3 DNA is TGTGCCAGCAGCTTGGCGGGCGGGACGGACACCGGGGAGCTGTTATTT. Translated, it gives CASSLAGGTDTGELLF.

The J gene is TRBJ2-5, the V gene TRBV29-1, with D unresolved. Germline CDR1 and CDR2: SQVTM and ANQGSEA. The length of the CDR3 is 12 residues. V was shortened by 8 bases and J by 4 bases, with 14 bases between the two germline ends. The CDR3 DNA reads TGCAGCAGTATGGAGAATGGAGAGACCCAGTACTTC. Amino acid sequence: CSSMENGETQYF.

This clonotype was counted ten times or more. The V and J genes are TRBV5-4 and TRBJ2-7; D tentatively fits TRBD1 or TRBD2 (5 bases each). V was cut by 3 bases and J by 0 bases, with 10 bases left in between. CDR3 size: 14 residues. Looked up from germline, CDR1 is SGHNT and CDR2 is YYREEE (reference sequence). DNA for the CDR3: TGTGCCAGCAGCTCGGGACGGCTCTCCTACGAGCAGTACTTC. It specifies CASSSGRLSYEQYF.

Notes on this clonotype: Its ends do not fully match the called genes, so a read error is possible. The chain couples TRBV4-2 to TRBJ1-2; D is undetermined. Germline lookup yields CDR1 LGHNA and CDR2 YNFKEQ. The CDR3 covers 16 residues. The CDR3 loop reads CASGQDPSVGNYGYTF. CDR3 in DNA: TGTGCCAGCGGCCAAGACCCTTCTGTGGGTAACTATGGCTACACCTTC.

Concerning this clonotype itself: Since no conserved phenylalanine or tryptophan closes the CDR3, a read error is the likely cause. The J gene is TRBJ2-7, the V gene TRBV5-1; TRBD1 might be the D (5 bases). The CDR3 extends over 14 amino acids. Germline V gene sequence: CDR1 SGHRS, CDR2 YFSETQ. The V and J ends lost 0 bases and 5 bases respectively, with 12 bases between them. This chain's CDR3 is CASSLEPGRDEQYL. Written as DNA, the CDR3 is TGCGCCAGCAGCTTGGAGCCAGGGCGCGACGAGCAGTACCTC.

The V gene is TRBV5-4, the J gene TRBJ2-3; D perhaps matches TRBD1 (5 bases). Germline CDR1 is SGHNT and CDR2 is YYREEE (reference sequence). This CDR3 contains 13 residues. Trimming shortened V by 6 bases and J by 3 bases, and 11 bases separated the two germline ends. CDR3 nucleotides: TGTGCCAGCATGTGGCAGGGTACAGATACGCAGTATTTT. This sequence encodes CASMWQGTDTQYF.

Details on this clonotype: Germline and junction disagree at one end, which may indicate a read error. This rearrangement joins TRBV3-1 to TRBJ2-1, with D possibly matching TRBD2 (7 bases). The CDR3 is made up of 13 amino acids. Per germline, CDR1 LGHDT and CDR2 YNNKEL (reference sequence). The CDR3 sequence: CASCQQGGGEQFF. CDR3 in DNA: TGTGCCAGCTGCCAGCAGGGAGGGGGTGAGCAGTTCTTC.